This T cell receptor beta chain was recovered during a study of control samples from healthy donors and cancer patients. Generated by immunoSEQ multiplex PCR, the TCRdb table keeps only in-frame clones and is missing some. The sample lists approximately 90,000 clones; approximately 81% were seen once. This sequence was found in a woman aged 40-49 years in good health. Input material: blood.

CDR3 coding DNA: TGTGCCAGTAGTAAAAGGACTAGCGGGGGTCGTGGGACAACAGATACGCAGTATTTT. This codes for CASSKRTSGGRGTTDTQYF. The chain recombines TRBV19 with TRBJ2-3; 13 bases map to TRBD2. CDR1 and CDR2 from the germline V gene are LNHDA and SQIVND (reference sequence). Trimming cost V 4 bases and J 3 bases; bases outside gene matches: 13. CDR3 length: 19 residues.